The entry below describes one T cell receptor (beta chain). Its matching antigen is unknown. This entry belongs to a study of beta chain features in type 1 diabetes. Sequenced material consisted of expressed TCRB transcripts (all of the isolated RNA was reverse transcribed). Sequencing was performed with immunoSEQ multiplex PCR; in TCRdb, only in-frame clones are kept and a portion is missing. The sample consists of about 650,000 clones, around 11% of them appearing once. Study results and limitations: High-TCR-expressing cells could be over-represented by cDNA sequencing. Shortening that was moderate but significant affected the TCRB CDR3s of Type 1 diabetes patients in all four CD4+ subsets.

CD4+ cells of the naive, central memory, regulatory and stem cell-like memory types were sorted via CD45RO/CCR7/CD25/CD127/CD95/CD27. Sequenced material: naive CD4+ T cells from blood. The clonotype comes from a man aged 25 to 45 with type 1 diabetes.

CDR3 sequence (DNA): TGTGCCAGCAGCGCTCAGGGCTATGGCTACACCTTC. Translated, it gives CASSAQGYGYTF. V is TRBV28 and J is TRBJ1-2; possible D gene TRBD1, 5 bases. The V and J ends lost 6 bases and 4 bases respectively, with 9 bases between them. The V gene's germline CDR1 is MDHEN and CDR2 SYDVKM. This CDR3 has 12 amino acids.